Each of the 7 T cell receptor beta chains below was sequenced from the same sample in a study of T cells in Graves' hyperthyroidism and ophthalmopathy. RNA transcripts yielded amplified TCR beta CDR3 regions. Primed by the HTBI set, a first-round RT-PCR was run on the TCR CDR3. TCRdb passed the multiplex PCR reads through MiXCR, listing each CDR3 protein once. The table has fewer than 700,000 distinct CDR3 sequences, 16% seen once. The sample was blood. These receptors came from a woman aged 25 to 39 with Graves' hyperthyroidism.

The rearrangement joins TRBV13 to TRBJ1-3; D uncertain. V was trimmed by 8 bases and J by 9 bases, leaving 20 bases between them. This CDR3 region has 14 residues. In germline, CDR1 is PRHDT, CDR2 FYEKMQ (reference sequence). The DNA of the CDR3 is TGTGCCAGCGGCTCCGACCTCTCTGGAGGCACCATATATTTT. Translation gives CASGSDLSGGTIYF.

This clonotype was picked up many times. The gene calls are TRBV5-1 and TRBJ2-7; 7 nucleotides line up with TRBD1. J lost 3 bases, V lost 5 bases, and 8 bases had no gene match. CDR3 length: 14 residues. Germline values: CDR1 SGHRS, CDR2 YFSETQ. CDR3 DNA sequence: TGCGCCAGCAGTTACGACAGGGCTGTCTACGAGCAGTACTTC. Its translation is CASSYDRAVYEQYF.

This clonotype was recorded many times. The genes are TRBV7-2 and TRBJ2-7; D is possibly TRBD2 (5 bases). The V end was cut by 1 base, the J end by 3 bases, with 10 bases between. This CDR3 is built from 14 residues. Germline CDR1 is SGHTA and CDR2 is FQGNSA. CDR3 DNA: TGTGCCAGCAGCTTAGGTCTAGCTGTCTACGAGCAGTACTTC. This gives the protein CASSLGLAVYEQYF.

This chain joins TRBV7-3 and TRBJ2-2; no clear D. The V and J ends lost 2 bases and 3 bases respectively, with 7 bases between them. From germline, CDR1 is SGHTA and CDR2 FQGTGA. The CDR3 sequence is 14 residues long. CDR3 nucleotide sequence: TGTGCCAGCAGCTTAGTAAAGGACACCGGGGAGCTGTTTTTT. Its translation: CASSLVKDTGELFF.

This clonotype showed up just a few times. The chain uses TRBV12-5 and TRBJ2-7, with D tentatively TRBD1 (5 bases). This CDR3 has 12 residues. Trimming stripped 3 bases from V and 3 bases from J, with 6 bases between. Germline V gene sequence: CDR1 LGHNT, CDR2 FRNRAP. The CDR3 reads CASGFDSYEQYF. CDR3 DNA: TGTGCTAGTGGTTTTGACAGCTACGAGCAGTACTTC.

The chain has TRBV29-1 and TRBJ2-3; the D gene is possibly TRBD1 (6 bases). V lost 6 bases to trimming and J lost 4 bases, with 20 bases between them. The CDR3 runs 15 residues. Germline values: CDR1 SQVTM, CDR2 ANQGSEA. The CDR3 loop is CSVIWDTRAPDTQYF. The CDR3 DNA sequence: TGCAGCGTAATATGGGACACAAGGGCCCCAGATACGCAGTATTTT.

This clonotype was picked up a small number of times. The rearrangement uses TRBV19 and TRBJ2-1; no clear D. Germline V gene data show CDR1 as LNHDA and CDR2 as SQIVND (reference sequence). The V gene lost 5 bases and the J gene lost 2 bases, with 7 bases spanning the gap. The CDR3 has 13 residues. CDR3 nucleotide sequence: TGTGCCAGTAGTCCTAGTACCTACAATGAGCAGTTCTTC. Translating gives CASSPSTYNEQFF.